These T cell receptor beta chains were read from a single sample in a study of blood T cell repertoires in COVID-19. Using immunoSEQ multiplex PCR, the repertoire was profiled, and TCRdb retains in-frame clones only, with some absent. Seen here are 40,000 to 60,000 clones, roughly two thirds observed once, and the top ten hold about 9.1%. Source material: peripheral blood. The receptors derive from a woman in her 70s with acute or convalescent COVID-19. Each CDR3 is given with its conserved first and last residue. Some rows have no size entry. The others give once, few or many, or a class for an expanded clone.

TRBJ2-7	.	TRBV6-5	CASSSGTSGDEQYF
TRBJ1-6	few	TRBV5-1	CASSFSTGNYSPLHF
TRBJ1-1	.	TRBV7-2	CASSLSGGSTEAFF
TRBJ1-1	.	TRBV5-6	CASSQGAGLDTEAFF
TRBJ2-5	.	TRBV7-3	CASSLTEGPRETQYF
TRBJ2-5	.	TRBV5-4	CASSLGGDFQETQYF
TRBJ2-5	.	TRBV3-1/TRBV3-2	CASTKEAGGAAETQYF
TRBJ1-4	.	TRBV28	CASSLGGGNEKLFF
TRBJ2-7	.	TRBV6-6	CASSQSSGTSVSYEQYF
TRBJ1-6	.	TRBV3-1/TRBV3-2	CASSSTGNSPLHF
TRBJ2-7	.	TRBV3-1/TRBV3-2	CASSPRTDSYEQYF
TRBJ1-2	.	TRBV19	CASSIDQGQYGYTF
TRBJ1-5	.	TRBV27	CATKAGGRQPQHF
TRBJ2-6	.	TRBV2	CASSGGAGGYSGANVLTF
TRBJ1-2	.	TRBV28	CASSDSYGYTF
TRBJ1-4	.	TRBV5-1	CASSLGGGSEKLFF
TRBJ1-2	few	TRBV9	CASSLSTGGIGGYTF
TRBJ2-3	.	TRBV5-1	CASGKTATSTDTQYF
TRBJ1-1	.	TRBV19	CASTTPGREAEAFF
TRBJ1-2	.	TRBV7-2	CASSADQQDGYTF
TRBJ2-1	many	TRBV7-3	CASSPGASATHEQFF
TRBJ1-3	.	TRBV7-3	CASSLLSGNTIYF
TRBJ2-7	.	TRBV7-8	CASSLAREYEQYF
TRBJ2-5	.	TRBV18	CASSPSQHVFQETQYF
TRBJ1-2	few	TRBV7-2	CASSLSTNYGYTF
TRBJ2-7	.	TRBV20-1	CSASQRAGHEQYF
TRBJ1-2	.	TRBV4-1	CASSQRQGEQGYTF
TRBJ1-1	.	TRBV3-1/TRBV3-2	CASSQSDRGNTEAFF
TRBJ2-3	.	TRBV6-4	CASSATSTDTQYF
TRBJ2-5	.	TRBV24-1	CATSDYGEETQYF
TRBJ1-2	.	TRBV19	CASSIGSTAGEGYTF
TRBJ2-2	.	TRBV5-1	CASSDDSLAGELFF
TRBJ2-5	few	TRBV2	CASSSSAYGETQYF
TRBJ2-3	.	TRBV5-1	CASSLPQGLLTDTQYF
TRBJ2-7	.	TRBV10-1	CASSDGGGTYEQYF
TRBJ1-2	once	TRBV27	CASTPVGGGARANYGYTF
TRBJ2-5	.	TRBV12-3/TRBV12-4	CASSLTGEETQYF
TRBJ1-2	.	TRBV18	CASSQGRQSPNYGYTF
TRBJ2-5	.	TRBV28	CASSYRGRSETQYF
TRBJ2-1	.	TRBV6-6	CASRNAGTSVGEQFF
TRBJ2-1	.	TRBV4-3	CASSQERTRGYNEQFF
TRBJ2-4	.	TRBV29-1	CSAEGGMGSGIQYF
TRBJ2-3	.	TRBV5-1	CASRAGGYTDTQYF
TRBJ2-1	.	TRBV5-1	CASSWSGTRANEQFF
TRBJ1-2	.	TRBV18	CASSPDREFGYTF
TRBJ1-1	.	TRBV6-4	CASSLTGTTEAFF
TRBJ1-6	many	TRBV10-3	CAIRREGWAGSLNSPLHF
TRBJ1-2	.	TRBV4-3	CASSQAIGDYGYTF
TRBJ2-7	once	TRBV9	CASSVTPTYEQYF
TRBJ2-7	.	TRBV7-9	CASSFSRSEQYF
TRBJ2-2	many	TRBV5-4	CASSSGQGDTGELFF
TRBJ2-1	.	TRBV7-3	CASSKTGTEHEQFF
TRBJ1-4	.	TRBV5-6	CASSWAGAPNEKLFF
TRBJ1-1	.	TRBV2	CASTGEENTEAFF
TRBJ2-3	.	TRBV6-2/TRBV6-3	CASSYSLTGTDTQYF